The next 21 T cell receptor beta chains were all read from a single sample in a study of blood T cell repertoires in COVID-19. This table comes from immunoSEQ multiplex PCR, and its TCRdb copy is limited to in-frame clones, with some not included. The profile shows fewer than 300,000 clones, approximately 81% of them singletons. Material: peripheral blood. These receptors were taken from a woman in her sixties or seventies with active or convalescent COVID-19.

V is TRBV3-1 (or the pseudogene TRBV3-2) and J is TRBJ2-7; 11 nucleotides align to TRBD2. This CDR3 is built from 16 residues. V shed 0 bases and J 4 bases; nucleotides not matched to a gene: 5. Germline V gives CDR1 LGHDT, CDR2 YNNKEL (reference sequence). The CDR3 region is CASSQDLLAGGYEQYF. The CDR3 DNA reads TGTGCCAGCAGCCAAGATCTCCTAGCGGGGGGTTACGAGCAGTACTTC.

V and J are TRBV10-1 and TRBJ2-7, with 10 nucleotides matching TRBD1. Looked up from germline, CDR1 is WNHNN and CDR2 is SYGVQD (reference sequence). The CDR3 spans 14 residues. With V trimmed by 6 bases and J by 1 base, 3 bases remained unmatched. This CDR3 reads CASRDRGWSYEQYF. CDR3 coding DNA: TGCGCCAGCAGGGACAGGGGGTGGTCCTACGAGCAGTACTTC.

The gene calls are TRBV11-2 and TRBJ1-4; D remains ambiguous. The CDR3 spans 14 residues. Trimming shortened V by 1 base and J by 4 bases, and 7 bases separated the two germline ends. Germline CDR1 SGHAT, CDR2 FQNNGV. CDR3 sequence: CASSLGPVNEKLFF. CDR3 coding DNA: TGTGCCAGCAGCTTAGGCCCAGTTAATGAAAAACTGTTTTTT. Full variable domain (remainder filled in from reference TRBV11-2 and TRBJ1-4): EAGVAQSPRYKIIEKRQSVAFWCNPISGHATLYWYQQILGQGPKLLIQFQNNGVVDDSQLPKDRFSAERLKGVDSTLKIQPAKLEDSAVYLCASSLGPVNEKLFFGSGTQLSVL.

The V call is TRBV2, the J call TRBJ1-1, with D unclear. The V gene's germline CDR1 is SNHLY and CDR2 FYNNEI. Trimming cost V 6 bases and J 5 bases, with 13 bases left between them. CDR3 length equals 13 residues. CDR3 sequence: CASRLETPTEAFF. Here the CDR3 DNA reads TGTGCCAGCAGACTAGAAACACCTACTGAAGCTTTCTTT.

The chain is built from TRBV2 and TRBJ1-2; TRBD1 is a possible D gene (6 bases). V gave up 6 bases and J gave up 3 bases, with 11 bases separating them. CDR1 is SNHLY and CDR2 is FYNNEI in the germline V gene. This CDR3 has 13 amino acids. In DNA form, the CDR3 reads TGTGCCAGCAGGGGGGACACTTACTATGGCTACACCTTC. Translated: CASRGDTYYGYTF.

The CDR3 protein is CASNAGRGDTEAFF. The CDR3, as DNA: TGTGCCAGCAATGCAGGGCGGGGTGACACTGAAGCTTTCTTT. The chain links TRBV7-8 to TRBJ1-1; tentative D call: TRBD1 (5 bases). This CDR3 contains 14 residues. The germline CDR1 and CDR2 sequences are SGHVS and FQNEAQ. The V end was cut by 7 bases, the J end by 3 bases, with 15 bases between.

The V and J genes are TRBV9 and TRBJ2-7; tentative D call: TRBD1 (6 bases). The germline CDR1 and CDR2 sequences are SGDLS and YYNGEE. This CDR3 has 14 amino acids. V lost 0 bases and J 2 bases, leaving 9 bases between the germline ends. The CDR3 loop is CASSVGNRAYEQYF. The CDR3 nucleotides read TGTGCCAGCAGCGTAGGAAACAGGGCCTACGAGCAGTACTTC.

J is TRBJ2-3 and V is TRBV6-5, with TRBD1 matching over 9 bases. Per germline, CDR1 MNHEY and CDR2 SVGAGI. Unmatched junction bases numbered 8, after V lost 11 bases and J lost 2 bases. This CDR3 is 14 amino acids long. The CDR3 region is CAGNRDRDTDTQYF. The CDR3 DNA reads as TGTGCCGGGAACCGGGACAGGGACACAGATACGCAGTATTTT.

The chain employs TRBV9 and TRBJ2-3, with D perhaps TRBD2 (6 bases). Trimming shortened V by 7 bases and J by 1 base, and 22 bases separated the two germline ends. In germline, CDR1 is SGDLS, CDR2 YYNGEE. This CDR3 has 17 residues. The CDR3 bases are TGTGCCAGCGACCTTGGGACCCGCCGCGGGGGCACAGATACGCAGTATTTT. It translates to CASDLGTRRGGTDTQYF.

CDR3 region: CASSSGTGGWETQYF. The CDR3 DNA reads as TGTGCCAGCAGTTCCGGGACAGGGGGCTGGGAGACCCAGTACTTC. This chain links TRBV5-4 with TRBJ2-5; 12 bases line up with TRBD1. The CDR3 contains 15 residues. The V segment lost 5 bases and the J segment 5 bases; nucleotides outside the gene matches: 7. From germline, CDR1 is SGHNT and CDR2 YYREEE (reference sequence).

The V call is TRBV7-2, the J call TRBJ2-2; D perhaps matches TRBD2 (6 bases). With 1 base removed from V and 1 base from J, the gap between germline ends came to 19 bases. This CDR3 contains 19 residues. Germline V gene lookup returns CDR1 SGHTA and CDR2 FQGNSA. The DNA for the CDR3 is TGTGCCAGCAGCTTAGAGGCGGGGTTTTGGCTCGGGAACACCGGGGAGCTGTTTTTT. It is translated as CASSLEAGFWLGNTGELFF. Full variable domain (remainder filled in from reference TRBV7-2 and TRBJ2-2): GAGVSQSPSNKVTEKGKDVELRCDPISGHTALYWYRQSLGQGLEFLIYFQGNSAPDKSGLPSDRFSAERTGGSVSTLTIQRTQQEDSAVYLCASSLEAGFWLGNTGELFFGEGSRLTVL.

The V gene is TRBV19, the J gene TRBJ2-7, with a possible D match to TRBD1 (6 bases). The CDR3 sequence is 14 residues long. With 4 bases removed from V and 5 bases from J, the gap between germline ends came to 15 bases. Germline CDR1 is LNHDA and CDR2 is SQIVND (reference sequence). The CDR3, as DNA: TGTGCCAGTAGTACCTCCGGGACACCTAACGAGCAGTACTTC. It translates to CASSTSGTPNEQYF.

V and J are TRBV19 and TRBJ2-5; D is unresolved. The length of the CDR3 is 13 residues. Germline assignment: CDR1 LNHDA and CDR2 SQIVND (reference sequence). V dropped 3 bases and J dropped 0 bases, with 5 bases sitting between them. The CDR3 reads CASSMRYQETQYF. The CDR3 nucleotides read TGTGCCAGTAGTATGAGGTACCAAGAGACCCAGTACTTC.

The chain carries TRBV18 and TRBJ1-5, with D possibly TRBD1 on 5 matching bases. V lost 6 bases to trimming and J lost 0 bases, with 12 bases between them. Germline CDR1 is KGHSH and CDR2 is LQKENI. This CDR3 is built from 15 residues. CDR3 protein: CASSRGGGSNQPQHF. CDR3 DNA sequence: TGTGCCAGCTCTCGCGGCGGGGGTAGCAATCAGCCCCAGCATTTT.

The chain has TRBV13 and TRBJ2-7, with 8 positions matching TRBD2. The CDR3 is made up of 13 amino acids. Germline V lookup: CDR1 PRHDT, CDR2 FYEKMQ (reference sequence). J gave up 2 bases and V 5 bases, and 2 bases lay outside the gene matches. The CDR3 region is CASSRGLAYEQYF. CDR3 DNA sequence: TGTGCCAGCAGCCGGGGACTAGCCTACGAGCAGTACTTC.

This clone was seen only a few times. This CDR3 reads CASSIGTGDLRKGNQPQHF. CDR3 sequence (DNA): TGTGCCAGTAGTATAGGGACAGGGGACCTTCGGAAGGGCAATCAGCCCCAGCATTTT. The rearrangement joins TRBV19 to TRBJ1-5, with 9 bases lining up with TRBD1. V was clipped by 1 base and J by 2 bases; unmatched bases: 12. The CDR3 is 19 amino acids. In germline, CDR1 is LNHDA, CDR2 SQIVND (reference sequence).

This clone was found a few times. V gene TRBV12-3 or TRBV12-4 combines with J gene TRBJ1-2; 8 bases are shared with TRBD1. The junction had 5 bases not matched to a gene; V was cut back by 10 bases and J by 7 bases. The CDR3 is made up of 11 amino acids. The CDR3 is CATGQGFGYTF. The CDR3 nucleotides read TGTGCCACTGGACAGGGTTTTGGCTACACCTTC.

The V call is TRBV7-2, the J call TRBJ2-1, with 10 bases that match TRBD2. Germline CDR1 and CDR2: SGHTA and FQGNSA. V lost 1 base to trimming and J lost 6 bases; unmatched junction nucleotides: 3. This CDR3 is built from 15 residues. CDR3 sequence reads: CASSLGGLAVNEQFF. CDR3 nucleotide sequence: TGTGCCAGCAGCTTAGGCGGACTAGCGGTCAATGAGCAGTTCTTC.

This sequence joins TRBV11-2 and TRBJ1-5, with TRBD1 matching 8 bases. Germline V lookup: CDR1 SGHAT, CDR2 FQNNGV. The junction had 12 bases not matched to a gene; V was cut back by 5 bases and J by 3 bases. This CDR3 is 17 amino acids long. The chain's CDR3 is CASSPRTGTILNQPQHF. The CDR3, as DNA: TGTGCCAGCAGCCCTCGGACAGGGACGATTCTCAATCAGCCCCAGCATTTT. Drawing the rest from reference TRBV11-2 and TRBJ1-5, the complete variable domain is EAGVAQSPRYKIIEKRQSVAFWCNPISGHATLYWYQQILGQGPKLLIQFQNNGVVDDSQLPKDRFSAERLKGVDSTLKIQPAKLEDSAVYLCASSPRTGTILNQPQHFGDGTRLSIL.

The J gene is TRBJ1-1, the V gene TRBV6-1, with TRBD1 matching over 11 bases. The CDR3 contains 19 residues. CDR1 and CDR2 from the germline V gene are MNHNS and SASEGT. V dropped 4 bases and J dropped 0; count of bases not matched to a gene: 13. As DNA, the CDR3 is TGTGCCAGCAGTGGCCTCCCTCCCGGGACAGGGGGGGTGAACACTGAAGCTTTCTTT. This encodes CASSGLPPGTGGVNTEAFF.

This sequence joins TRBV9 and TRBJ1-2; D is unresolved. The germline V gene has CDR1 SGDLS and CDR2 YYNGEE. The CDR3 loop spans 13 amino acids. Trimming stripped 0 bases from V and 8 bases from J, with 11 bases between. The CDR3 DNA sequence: TGTGCCAGCAGCGTAGGGCCGGCCGGGGGCTACACCTTC. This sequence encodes CASSVGPAGGYTF.